These T cell receptor beta chains were read from a single sample in a study of T cells after yellow fever vaccination. TCRdb reprocessed the 5' RACE reads with MiXCR, giving one entry per CDR3 protein. The table has roughly 65,000 distinct CDR3 sequences, roughly 6% seen once. The sequenced sample was CD4+ T cells sorted from PBMCs, obtained around 16 days after the first yellow fever vaccination. The receptors derive from a man younger than 30 who received the YFV17D yellow fever vaccine. Both conserved end residues are trimmed from each CDR3.

j_gene	v_gene	len	CDR3aa
TRBJ2-1	TRBV7-8	13	ASSLRQASYNEQF
TRBJ1-2	TRBV5-1	13	ASSLEVGADSGYT
TRBJ2-5	TRBV7-2	13	ASSRTSGGRETQY
TRBJ2-1	TRBV5-1	13	ASSSQAGGIDEQF
TRBJ2-2	TRBV7-9	15	ASSLLPGRPTTGELF
TRBJ1-6	TRBV20-1	16	SASRPPFLTGGYSPLH
TRBJ2-6	TRBV29-1	15	SVGTSGAGSGANVLT
TRBJ2-3	TRBV10-3	13	AISSQELSTDTQY
TRBJ2-5	TRBV27	12	ASSLRTGLETQY
TRBJ1-6	TRBV6-5	15	ASSYLVIKSYNSPLH
TRBJ2-1	TRBV5-1	13	ASSLQTTPRGEQF
TRBJ1-1	TRBV11-1	16	ASSLTPGRTGWSTEAF
TRBJ1-5	TRBV7-8	12	ASSQDRGEQPQH
TRBJ1-1	TRBV5-6	13	ASSLYGGMNTEAF
TRBJ1-2	TRBV20-1	11	SARDLGENGYT
TRBJ1-4	TRBV5-5	10	AGSWGSGKLF
TRBJ1-1	TRBV7-2	13	ASSFRPWLRAEAF
TRBJ2-1	TRBV12-3/TRBV12-4	14	ASSPPRASPNNEQF
TRBJ2-5	TRBV20-1	10	SARGGEETQY
TRBJ2-4	TRBV3-1	11	ASSRDSLNIQY
TRBJ2-7	TRBV6-5	12	ASSYGTGAYEQY
TRBJ2-1	TRBV4-1	11	ASSQTRSDEQF
TRBJ2-7	TRBV6-5	12	ASSPRQGVNEQY
TRBJ1-5	TRBV7-2	15	ASSLGGTGVSNQPQH
TRBJ2-4	TRBV7-9	18	ASSPSGLGQGKRAKNIQY
TRBJ2-1	TRBV11-2	10	ASRSLLNEQF
TRBJ1-6	TRBV20-1	13	SAPSGAIYNSPLH
TRBJ2-3	TRBV12-5	11	ASGLVGGDTQY
TRBJ2-2	TRBV28	16	ASSSQLRDREISRELF
TRBJ2-1	TRBV7-9	9	ASSFFQEQF
TRBJ1-2	TRBV5-1	14	ASSLAGPGTSGGYT
TRBJ1-4	TRBV5-1	15	ASSLDRRTSLPEKLF
TRBJ1-2	TRBV27	11	ASSFEGAGGYT